A single sample gave rise to the 27 T cell receptor beta chains below, sequenced in a study of blood T cell repertoires in COVID-19. Assay: immunoSEQ multiplex PCR; the TCRdb copy retains only in-frame clones and omits some. The data show 250,000 to 350,000 clones, 75% to 90% seen once. The material sequenced was peripheral blood. The receptors originated from a woman in her thirties who had recovered from COVID-19.

This clone appeared a single time. This chain joins TRBV7-9 and TRBJ2-5; 9 bases line up with TRBD1. Trimming took 11 bases from V and 7 from J; bases not matched to a gene: 14. Germline CDR1 is SEHNR and CDR2 is FQNEAQ (reference sequence). The CDR3 is 14 residues long. The CDR3 loop reads CAARDRANTGTQYF. The CDR3 region has the DNA TGTGCCGCCCGGGACAGGGCCAATACGGGGACCCAGTACTTC.

This clone turned up a few times. The chain recombines TRBV30 with TRBJ1-5; 11 nucleotides agree with TRBD1. CDR3 length equals 16 residues. Germline V lookup: CDR1 GTSNPN, CDR2 SVGIG (reference sequence). V shed 8 bases and J 4 bases; nucleotides not matched to a gene: 13. CDR3 coding DNA: TGTGCCCGCACCGGGACAGGGGGAGAGACGAATCAGCCCCAGCATTTT. It specifies CARTGTGGETNQPQHF.

The chain has TRBV9 and TRBJ2-2; no clear D gene. The V end was cut by 0 bases, the J end by 4 bases, with 7 bases between. Looked up from germline, CDR1 is SGDLS and CDR2 is YYNGEE. The CDR3 is 14 residues long. CDR3 nucleotides: TGTGCCAGCAGCGTAGATCCCGGCACCGGGGAGCTGTTTTTT. As protein: CASSVDPGTGELFF. The whole variable domain, filled in from reference TRBV9 and TRBJ2-2, reads DSGVTQTPKHLITATGQRVTLRCSPRSGDLSVYWYQQSLDQGLQFLIQYYNGEERAKGNILERFSAQQFPDLHSELNLSSLELGDSALYFCASSVDPGTGELFFGEGSRLTVL.

V and J are TRBV19 and TRBJ1-6; D gene unclear. Germline values: CDR1 LNHDA, CDR2 SQIVND (reference sequence). Trimming removed 5 bases from V and 9 bases from J, with 14 bases in between. The CDR3 has 14 residues. In nucleotides, the CDR3 is TGTGCCAGTAGTGTCCGGGAAATTGGTTCACCCCTCCACTTT. It is translated as CASSVREIGSPLHF.

The CDR3 nucleotides are TGTGCCAGCAGTTTAGCAGGGGCCGGCAATCAGCCCCAGCATTTT. Translated, it gives CASSLAGAGNQPQHF. The chain combines TRBV28 with TRBJ1-5, with a weak D call TRBD1 (6 bases). Trimming took off 2 bases at V and 2 bases at J, with 10 bases between the two ends. Germline CDR1 MDHEN, CDR2 SYDVKM. The CDR3 is 15 residues long.

This sequence joins TRBV7-2 and TRBJ2-2; TRBD2 might be the D (6 bases). The V gene's germline CDR1 is SGHTA and CDR2 FQGNSA. This CDR3 comprises 15 residues. The ends were cut back, 4 bases at V and 5 bases at J, with 14 bases in the middle. The CDR3 sequence: CASSSGWEVTGELFF. The CDR3 DNA sequence: TGTGCCAGCAGCTCAGGGTGGGAGGTTACCGGGGAGCTGTTTTTT.

The chain links TRBV3-1 (or the pseudogene TRBV3-2) to TRBJ1-5; D may be TRBD1 (5 bases). CDR1 is LGHDT, CDR2 YNNKEL, per germline (reference sequence). V shed 3 bases and J shed 7 bases, with 16 bases lying between them. The CDR3 totals 15 residues. The chain's CDR3 is CASSQGQGDGQPQHF. In nucleotides, the CDR3 is TGTGCCAGCAGCCAGGGGCAGGGTGACGGGCAGCCCCAGCATTTT.

This CDR3 is CASRLAGNSYNEQFF. In DNA, the CDR3 is TGTGCCAGCAGACTAGCGGGGAACTCCTACAATGAGCAGTTCTTC. The rearrangement uses TRBV27 and TRBJ2-1; 10 bases agree with TRBD2. This CDR3 has 15 residues. Germline trimming cut 6 bases from V and 0 bases from J; bases unmatched to any gene: 2. CDR1 is MNHEY, CDR2 SMNVEV, per germline (reference sequence).

The CDR3 region has the DNA TGTGCCACCGAGGGTTACACCGGGGAGCTGTTTTTT. Its translation: CATEGYTGELFF. This rearrangement joins TRBV28 to TRBJ2-2; weak D call: TRBD2 (5 bases). Trimming cost V 10 bases and J 3 bases, with 9 bases left between them. Germline assignment: CDR1 MDHEN and CDR2 SYDVKM. The CDR3 has 12 amino acids.

The rearrangement uses TRBV19 and TRBJ2-3; the D gene is possibly TRBD1 (5 bases). There are 14 residues in the CDR3. V was cut by 3 bases and J by 0 bases, with 7 bases left in between. CDR1 is LNHDA, CDR2 SQIVND, per germline (reference sequence). The CDR3 DNA follows: TGTGCCAGTAGTATGAGACAGAGCACAGATACGCAGTATTTT. Protein sequence: CASSMRQSTDTQYF.

This rearrangement joins TRBV3-1 (or the pseudogene TRBV3-2) to TRBJ1-2, with 12 bases identical to TRBD1. The CDR3 length is 17 residues. CDR1 LGHDT and CDR2 YNNKEL come from the germline V gene (reference sequence). Trimming took 5 bases from V and 6 from J; bases not matched to a gene: 13. The CDR3 sequence: CASSSPRPGQGAHGYTF. In DNA form, the CDR3 reads TGTGCCAGCAGCTCCCCACGACCGGGACAGGGGGCGCATGGCTACACCTTC.

This clone was recorded a few times. The chain combines TRBV27 with TRBJ2-7; 11 nucleotides line up with TRBD2. CDR3 size: 15 residues. Germline trimming cut 5 bases from V and 3 bases from J; bases unmatched to any gene: 6. The germline CDR1 and CDR2 sequences are MNHEY and SMNVEV (reference sequence). CDR3 residues: CASSVYLAGGYEQYF. Here the CDR3 DNA reads TGTGCCAGCAGTGTTTATCTAGCGGGAGGCTACGAGCAGTACTTC.

The V and J genes are TRBV2 and TRBJ2-1, with 8 nucleotides matching TRBD1. V trimming: 7 bases; J trimming: 8 bases; junction bases outside the gene matches: 10. Germline assignment: CDR1 SNHLY and CDR2 FYNNEI. The CDR3 contains 14 residues. The CDR3 coding sequence is TGTGCCAGCATGAAGATGGCAGGGGGCCATGAGCAGTTCTTC. The encoded protein is CASMKMAGGHEQFF.

The chain recombines TRBV7-9 with TRBJ2-5; no clear D. This CDR3 contains 13 residues. Germline-derived CDR1 and CDR2 are SEHNR and FQNEAQ (reference sequence). V lost 5 bases and J 5 bases, leaving 12 bases between the germline ends. This chain's CDR3 is CASSGPVGETQYF. The CDR3 bases are TGTGCCAGCAGCGGCCCGGTCGGGGAGACCCAGTACTTC. The full variable domain, rest sourced from reference TRBV7-9 and TRBJ2-5, is DTGVSQNPRHKITKRGQNVTFRCDPISEHNRLYWYRQTLGQGPEFLTYFQNEAQLEKSRLLSDRFSAERPKGSFSTLEIQRTEQGDSAMYLCASSGPVGETQYFGPGTRLLVL.

The genes are TRBV12-2 and TRBJ2-7; the D call TRBD2 from the table was never checked on the DNA. TRBV12-2 is a listed pseudogene. The CDR3 has 9 amino acids. Here the CDR3 reads CASPDEQYF. The CDR3 DNA follows: TGTGCATCGCCGGACGAGCAGTACTTC.

The V gene is TRBV7-2, the J gene TRBJ2-3, with 13 bases identical to TRBD2. CDR1 and CDR2 from the germline V gene are SGHTA and FQGNSA. This CDR3 is built from 18 residues. V was pared by 5 bases and J by 1 base, with 9 bases of the junction left unmatched. CDR3 in DNA: TGTGCCAGCAGCCAACTACTAGCGGGAGGGCCTGGCACAGATACGCAGTATTTT. Its protein is CASSQLLAGGPGTDTQYF. Variable domain in full (rest from reference TRBV7-2 and TRBJ2-3): GAGVSQSPSNKVTEKGKDVELRCDPISGHTALYWYRQSLGQGLEFLIYFQGNSAPDKSGLPSDRFSAERTGGSVSTLTIQRTQQEDSAVYLCASSQLLAGGPGTDTQYFGPGTRLTVL.

This rearrangement joins TRBV6-5 to TRBJ2-7; D might be TRBD1 (6 bases). The V end lost 6 bases, the J end lost 3 bases, and 12 bases lay between the germline ends. The CDR3 loop spans 13 amino acids. The germline gives CDR1 MNHEY, CDR2 SVGAGI. The CDR3 nucleotides are TGTGCCAGCAGCCTGACAGGAAACTACGAGCAGTACTTC. Translated: CASSLTGNYEQYF.

The chain carries TRBV29-1 and TRBJ1-3, with no clear D. Germline V gene sequence: CDR1 SQVTM, CDR2 ANQGSEA. The CDR3 runs 14 residues. V was shortened by 4 bases and J by 0 bases, with 10 bases between the two germline ends. The CDR3 DNA is TGCAGCGTTGTCGGACTCTTCTCTGGAAACACCATATATTTT. This gives the protein CSVVGLFSGNTIYF.

The rearrangement links TRBV7-9 to TRBJ1-1; TRBD1 matches 8 bases. CDR3 length: 16 amino acids. After removal of 1 base from V and 0 bases from J, the junction contained 4 bases not matched to a gene. Germline lookup yields CDR1 SEHNR and CDR2 FQNEAQ (reference sequence). CDR3 coding DNA: TGTGCCAGCAGCTTAGAACAGGGGGACATGAACACTGAAGCTTTCTTT. Amino acids: CASSLEQGDMNTEAFF.

CDR3 nucleotide sequence: TGTGCCAGCAGCCGTACAGAGAACTATGGCTACACCTTC. It encodes CASSRTENYGYTF. This chain links TRBV6-5 with TRBJ1-2; D gene uncertain. V lost 6 bases, J lost 2 bases, and 10 bases lay in between. The CDR3 extends over 13 amino acids. Looked up from germline, CDR1 is MNHEY and CDR2 is SVGAGI.

This sequence joins TRBV24-1 and TRBJ2-5; perhaps TRBD2 as D (6 bases). This CDR3 region has 15 residues. V lost 3 bases, J lost 7 bases, and 17 bases lay in between. CDR1 KGHDR and CDR2 SFDVKD come from the germline V gene. The CDR3 coding sequence is TGTGCCACCAGTGATCGAAGGACTATCCAGGGGACCCAGTACTTC. Amino acid sequence: CATSDRRTIQGTQYF.

The rearrangement links TRBV11-2 to TRBJ2-2; D is ambiguous. Deletions cut 5 bases from V and 2 bases from J, with 9 bases between. The CDR3 has 14 residues. Germline lookup yields CDR1 SGHAT and CDR2 FQNNGV. CDR3 sequence: CASSRGRNTGELFF. The CDR3, as DNA: TGTGCCAGCAGCCGAGGAAGAAACACCGGGGAGCTGTTTTTT.

The chain is built from TRBV2 and TRBJ2-2; 8 nucleotides align to TRBD1. The CDR3 spans 15 residues. Trimming took 10 bases from V and 1 from J; bases not matched to a gene: 8. Germline V lookup: CDR1 SNHLY, CDR2 FYNNEI. The CDR3 DNA is TGTGCCACCATCGGGACAGGACTGAACACCGGGGAGCTGTTTTTT. This gives the protein CATIGTGLNTGELFF. Using reference TRBV2 and TRBJ2-2 for the parts outside the CDR3, the full variable domain is EPEVTQTPSHQVTQMGQEVILRCVPISNHLYFYWYRQILGQKVEFLVSFYNNEISEKSEIFDDQFSVERPDGSNFTLKIRSTKLEDSAMYFCATIGTGLNTGELFFGEGSRLTVL.

A few counts support this clone. This chain joins TRBV5-1 and TRBJ2-7; D perhaps matches TRBD2 (6 bases). Germline-derived CDR1 and CDR2 are SGHRS and YFSETQ. The CDR3 covers 14 residues. Between the trimmed V and J ends, which lost 1 base and 3 bases, there was a span of 11 bases. CDR3 bases: TGCGCCAGCAGCTTGTCGGGGGAGAACTACGAGCAGTACTTC. It codes for CASSLSGENYEQYF.

J is TRBJ1-6 and V is TRBV13; 7 positions match TRBD1. CDR3 length: 16 amino acids. CDR1 and CDR2 (germline): PRHDT, FYEKMQ (reference sequence). With 3 bases clipped from V and 8 bases from J, the junction kept 10 bases outside the gene matches. The CDR3 region has the DNA TGTGCCAGCAGCTTCAAGGGGGCGATAAGGGATTCACCCCTCCACTTT. This translates into CASSFKGAIRDSPLHF. Full variable domain (remainder filled in from reference TRBV13 and TRBJ1-6): AAGVIQSPRHLIKEKRETATLKCYPIPRHDTVYWYQQGPGQDPQFLISFYEKMQSDKGSIPDRFSAQQFSDYHSELNMSSLELGDSALYFCASSFKGAIRDSPLHFGNGTRLTVT.

This clone was observed once. V usage is TRBV6-5 and J usage is TRBJ2-2, with TRBD1 as a possible D gene (5 bases). Trimming took 6 bases from V and 4 from J, leaving 15 bases between them. The CDR3 sequence is 15 residues long. CDR1 and CDR2 from the germline V gene are MNHEY and SVGAGI. This CDR3 is CASSTAGLGTGELFF. Here the CDR3 DNA reads TGTGCCAGCAGCACGGCAGGGCTGGGCACCGGGGAGCTGTTTTTT.

This chain links TRBV18 with TRBJ1-3; 8 bases are a match to TRBD1. CDR1 is KGHSH, CDR2 LQKENI, per germline. CDR3 length equals 15 residues. Losses at the gene ends were 2 bases for V and 2 bases for J; bases not matched to a gene: 2. CDR3: CASSPGQGPGNTIYF. The CDR3 coding sequence is TGTGCCAGCTCACCAGGACAGGGCCCTGGAAACACCATATATTTT.